The clone carrying this T cell receptor (beta chain) was recorded once. Its specificity is unknown. Amplified regions were TCR beta CDR3 sequences from RNA transcripts. The TCR CDR3 was amplified in a first-round RT-PCR using the HTBI primer set. In TCRdb, the multiplex PCR reads were re-called with MiXCR into one record per CDR3 protein. The sample includes roughly 700,000 distinct CDR3 sequences, about a third of them seen just once. Germline loops: CDR1 SNHLY, CDR2 FYNNEI. Unmatched junction bases numbered 9, after V lost 3 bases and J lost 7 bases. This CDR3 has 15 residues. These data are taken from a study of T cells in Graves' hyperthyroidism and ophthalmopathy. General study findings and limits: Also found in blood were most expanded thyroid clonotypes above 0.001. A 13 V-J model separated ophthalmopathy from stable hyperthyroidism.

Aged 18 to 65, the patients had hyperthyroidism that was newly diagnosed and had lasted under 2 months. Exclusion followed for patients with uncontrolled infection, other autoimmune disease, pregnancy or lactation. The sample comprised blood. The source is a woman aged 40 to 55 with Graves' hyperthyroidism. The V call is TRBV2, the J call TRBJ1-3; 7 bases are shared with TRBD1. The CDR3, as DNA: TGTGCCAGCAGTGAGACAGGGTTAAGCAGGAACACCATATATTTT. Translation gives CASSETGLSRNTIYF. The whole variable domain, filled in from reference TRBV2 and TRBJ1-3, reads EPEVTQTPSHQVTQMGQEVILRCVPISNHLYFYWYRQILGQKVEFLVSFYNNEISEKSEIFDDQFSVERPDGSNFTLKIRSTKLEDSAMYFCASSETGLSRNTIYFGEGSWLTVV.